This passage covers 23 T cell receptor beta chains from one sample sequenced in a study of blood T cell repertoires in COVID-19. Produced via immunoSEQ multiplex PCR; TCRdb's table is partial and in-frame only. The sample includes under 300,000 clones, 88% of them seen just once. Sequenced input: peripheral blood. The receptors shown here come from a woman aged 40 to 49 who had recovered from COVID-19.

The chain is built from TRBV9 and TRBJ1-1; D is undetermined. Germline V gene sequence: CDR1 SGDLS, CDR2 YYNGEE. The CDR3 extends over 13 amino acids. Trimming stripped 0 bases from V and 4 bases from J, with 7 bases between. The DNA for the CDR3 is TGTGCCAGCAGCGTAGGCTGGGCCACTGAAGCTTTCTTT. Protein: CASSVGWATEAFF.

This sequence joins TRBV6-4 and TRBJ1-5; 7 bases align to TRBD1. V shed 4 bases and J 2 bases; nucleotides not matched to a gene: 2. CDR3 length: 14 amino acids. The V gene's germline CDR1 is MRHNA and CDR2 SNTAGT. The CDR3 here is CASSVGTGNQPQHF. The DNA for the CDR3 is TGTGCCAGCAGTGTCGGGACAGGCAATCAGCCCCAGCATTTT.

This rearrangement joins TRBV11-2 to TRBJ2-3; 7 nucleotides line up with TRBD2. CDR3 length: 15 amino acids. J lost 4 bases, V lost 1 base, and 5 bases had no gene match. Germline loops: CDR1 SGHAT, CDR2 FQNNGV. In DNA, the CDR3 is TGTGCCAGCAGCTTAGGATTAGCGGGTTCAGATACGCAGTATTTT. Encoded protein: CASSLGLAGSDTQYF.

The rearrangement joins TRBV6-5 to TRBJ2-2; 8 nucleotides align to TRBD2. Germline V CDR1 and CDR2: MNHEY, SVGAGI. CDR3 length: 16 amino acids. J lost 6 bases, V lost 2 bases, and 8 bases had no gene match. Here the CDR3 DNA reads TGTGCCAGCAGTTACCGGGGTAGCGGGATGTCCGGGGAGCTGTTTTTT. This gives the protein CASSYRGSGMSGELFF.

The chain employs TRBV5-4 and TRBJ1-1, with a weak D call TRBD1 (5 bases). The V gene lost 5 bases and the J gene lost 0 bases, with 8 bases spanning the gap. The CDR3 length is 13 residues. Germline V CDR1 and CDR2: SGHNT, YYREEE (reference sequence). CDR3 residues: CASRLDMNTEAFF. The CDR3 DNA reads TGTGCCAGCAGACTGGACATGAACACTGAAGCTTTCTTT.

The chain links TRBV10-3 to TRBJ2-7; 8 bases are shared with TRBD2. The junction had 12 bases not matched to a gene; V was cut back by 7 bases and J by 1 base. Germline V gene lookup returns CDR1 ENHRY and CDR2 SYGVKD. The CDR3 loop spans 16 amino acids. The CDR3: CAITPGGTPPSYEQYF. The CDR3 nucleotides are TGTGCCATCACCCCGGGGGGGACCCCCCCGTCCTACGAGCAGTACTTC.

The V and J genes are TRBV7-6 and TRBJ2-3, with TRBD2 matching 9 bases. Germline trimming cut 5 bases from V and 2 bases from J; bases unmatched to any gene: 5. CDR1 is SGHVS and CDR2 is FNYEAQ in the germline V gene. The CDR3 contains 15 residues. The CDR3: CASSPLAGHTDTQYF. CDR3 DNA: TGTGCCAGCAGCCCCCTAGCGGGACACACAGATACGCAGTATTTT.

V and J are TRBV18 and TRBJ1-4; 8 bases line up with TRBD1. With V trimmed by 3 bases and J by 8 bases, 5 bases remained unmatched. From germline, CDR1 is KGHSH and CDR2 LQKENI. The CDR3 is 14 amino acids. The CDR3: CASSPRGLGEKLFF. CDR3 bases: TGTGCCAGCTCACCCAGGGGGCTGGGGGAAAAACTGTTTTTT.

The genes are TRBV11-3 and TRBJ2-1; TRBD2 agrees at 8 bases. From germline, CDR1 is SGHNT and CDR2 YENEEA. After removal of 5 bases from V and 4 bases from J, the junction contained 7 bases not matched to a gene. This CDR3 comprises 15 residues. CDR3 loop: CASSPTSGKYNEQFF. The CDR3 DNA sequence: TGTGCCAGCAGCCCTACTAGCGGAAAGTACAATGAGCAGTTCTTC.

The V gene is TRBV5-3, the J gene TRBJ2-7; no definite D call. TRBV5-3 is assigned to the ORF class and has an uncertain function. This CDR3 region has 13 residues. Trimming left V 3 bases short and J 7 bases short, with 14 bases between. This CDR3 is CARSSLGPREQYF. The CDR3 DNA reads TGTGCCAGAAGCTCGCTAGGCCCCCGGGAGCAGTACTTC.

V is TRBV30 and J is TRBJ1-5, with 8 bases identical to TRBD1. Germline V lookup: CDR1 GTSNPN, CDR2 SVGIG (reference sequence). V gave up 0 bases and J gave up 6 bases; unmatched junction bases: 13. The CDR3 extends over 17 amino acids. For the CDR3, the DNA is TGTGCCTGGAGTGTAGGGCAGGGGGCGCGAAGGGGTCAGCCCCAGCATTTT. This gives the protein CAWSVGQGARRGQPQHF.

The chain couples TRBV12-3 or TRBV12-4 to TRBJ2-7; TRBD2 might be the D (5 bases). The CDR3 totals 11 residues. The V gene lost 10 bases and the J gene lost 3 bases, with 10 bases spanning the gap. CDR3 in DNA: TGTGCCACCTCCCGGGGCTACGAGCAGTACTTC. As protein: CATSRGYEQYF.

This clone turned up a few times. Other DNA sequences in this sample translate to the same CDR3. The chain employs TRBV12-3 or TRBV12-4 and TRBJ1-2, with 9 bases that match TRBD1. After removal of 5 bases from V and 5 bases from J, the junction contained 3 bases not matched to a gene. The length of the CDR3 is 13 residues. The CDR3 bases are TGTGCCAGCAGTCCGGGACAGGGATATGGCTACACCTTC. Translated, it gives CASSPGQGYGYTF.

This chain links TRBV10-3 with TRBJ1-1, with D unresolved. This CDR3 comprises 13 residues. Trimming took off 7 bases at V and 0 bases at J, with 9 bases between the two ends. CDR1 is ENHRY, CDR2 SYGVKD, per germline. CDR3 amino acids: CAIKGTMNTEAFF. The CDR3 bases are TGTGCCATCAAAGGCACTATGAACACTGAAGCTTTCTTT.

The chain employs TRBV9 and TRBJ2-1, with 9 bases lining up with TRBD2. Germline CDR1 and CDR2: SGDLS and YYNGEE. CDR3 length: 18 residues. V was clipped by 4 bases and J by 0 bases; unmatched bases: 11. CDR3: CASSRSRTSASSYNEQFF. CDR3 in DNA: TGTGCCAGCAGCAGGTCCCGGACTAGCGCGAGCTCCTACAATGAGCAGTTCTTC.

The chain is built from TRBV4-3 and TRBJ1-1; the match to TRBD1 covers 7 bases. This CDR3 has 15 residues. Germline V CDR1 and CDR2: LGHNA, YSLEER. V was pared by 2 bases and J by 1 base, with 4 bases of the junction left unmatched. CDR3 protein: CASSQTGVQNTEAFF. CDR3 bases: TGCGCCAGCAGCCAAACAGGGGTCCAGAACACTGAAGCTTTCTTT.

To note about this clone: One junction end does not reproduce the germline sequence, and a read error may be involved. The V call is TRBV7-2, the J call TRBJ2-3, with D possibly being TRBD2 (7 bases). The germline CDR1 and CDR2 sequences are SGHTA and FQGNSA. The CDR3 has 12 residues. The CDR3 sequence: CASSGAGKGGDF. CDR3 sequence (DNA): TGTGCCAGCAGTGGTGCCGGGAAAGGGGGGGATTTT.

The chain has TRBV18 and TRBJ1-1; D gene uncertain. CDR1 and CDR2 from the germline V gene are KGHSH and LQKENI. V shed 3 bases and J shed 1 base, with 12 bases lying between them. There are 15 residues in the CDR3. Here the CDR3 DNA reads TGTGCCAGCTCACCGGTGGTCGCCAGGAACACTGAAGCTTTCTTT. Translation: CASSPVVARNTEAFF.

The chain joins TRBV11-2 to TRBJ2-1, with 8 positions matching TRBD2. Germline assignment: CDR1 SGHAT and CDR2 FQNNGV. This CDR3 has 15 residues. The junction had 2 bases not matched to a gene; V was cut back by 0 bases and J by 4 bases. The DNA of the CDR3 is TGTGCCAGCAGCTTAGACCGGGAGGGTTACAATGAGCAGTTCTTC. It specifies CASSLDREGYNEQFF.

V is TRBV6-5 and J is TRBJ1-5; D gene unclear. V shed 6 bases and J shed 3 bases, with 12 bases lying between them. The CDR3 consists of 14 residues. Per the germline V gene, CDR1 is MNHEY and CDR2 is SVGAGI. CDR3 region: CASRRTESNQPQHF. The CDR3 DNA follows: TGTGCCAGCAGAAGAACAGAGTCCAATCAGCCCCAGCATTTT.

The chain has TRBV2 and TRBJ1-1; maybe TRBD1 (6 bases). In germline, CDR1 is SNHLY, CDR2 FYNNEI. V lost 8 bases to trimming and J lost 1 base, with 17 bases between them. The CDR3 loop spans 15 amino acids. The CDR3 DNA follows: TGTGCCAGCCCCGGGGTAGACAGGTCGAACACTGAAGCTTTCTTT. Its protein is CASPGVDRSNTEAFF.

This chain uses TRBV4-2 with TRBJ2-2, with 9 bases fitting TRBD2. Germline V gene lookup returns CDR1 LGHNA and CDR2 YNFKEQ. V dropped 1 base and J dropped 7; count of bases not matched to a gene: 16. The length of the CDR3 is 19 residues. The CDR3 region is CASSQGEGLAWGSDGELFF. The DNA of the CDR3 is TGTGCCAGCAGCCAAGGGGAGGGACTAGCATGGGGGTCGGACGGGGAGCTGTTTTTT.

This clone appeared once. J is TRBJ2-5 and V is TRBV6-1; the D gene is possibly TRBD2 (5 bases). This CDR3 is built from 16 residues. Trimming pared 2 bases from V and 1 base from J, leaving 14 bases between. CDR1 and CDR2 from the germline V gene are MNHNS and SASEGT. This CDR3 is CASSEWSSSLQETQYF. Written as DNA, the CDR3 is TGTGCCAGCAGTGAATGGTCTAGCAGTCTCCAAGAGACCCAGTACTTC.